This T cell receptor (beta chain) was documented in a study of T cell clonality in common variable immunodeficiency. Data came from immunoSEQ multiplex PCR; TCRdb stores just in-frame clones and leaves some out. There are more than 35,000 clones in the sample, none observed a single time. Whole-study results and caveats: Fewer deletions and N-nucleotide insertions were reportedly seen in common variable immunodeficiency TCR beta sequences.

At least ten counts were recorded for this clone. The antigen remains unidentified. The read comes to an end 3 residues before the CDR3 does, leaving the germline J gene to fill in the end. The V and J ends lost 0 bases and 2 bases respectively, with 12 bases between them. This CDR3 comprises 15 residues. Germline V gene lookup returns CDR1 GTSNPN and CDR2 SVGIG (reference sequence). This receptor was identified in a person between 18 and 75 years old in good health. The genes are TRBV30 and TRBJ2-3; weak D call: TRBD1 (5 bases). Sequencing was performed on peripheral blood mononuclear cells. CDR3 DNA (partial): TGTGCCTGGAGTGTAGGGCAGGGTACCACAGATACG. It codes for CAWSVGQGTTDT. The CDR3 in its entirety is CAWSVGQGTTDTQYF.